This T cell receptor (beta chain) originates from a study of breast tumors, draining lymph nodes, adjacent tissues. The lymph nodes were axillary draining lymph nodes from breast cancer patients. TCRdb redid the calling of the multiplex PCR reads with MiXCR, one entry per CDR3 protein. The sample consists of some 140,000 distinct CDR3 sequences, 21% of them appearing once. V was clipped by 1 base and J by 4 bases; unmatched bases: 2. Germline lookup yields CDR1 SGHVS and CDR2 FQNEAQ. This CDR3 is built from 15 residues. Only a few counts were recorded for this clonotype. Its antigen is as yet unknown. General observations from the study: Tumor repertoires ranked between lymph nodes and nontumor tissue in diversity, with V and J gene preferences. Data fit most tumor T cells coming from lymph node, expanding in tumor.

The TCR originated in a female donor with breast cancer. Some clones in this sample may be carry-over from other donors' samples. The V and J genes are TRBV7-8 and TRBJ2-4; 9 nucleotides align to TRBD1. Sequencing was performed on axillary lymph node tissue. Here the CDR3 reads CASSLVGTGKNIQYF. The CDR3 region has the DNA TGTGCCAGCAGCTTAGTTGGGACAGGGAAAAACATTCAGTACTTC.